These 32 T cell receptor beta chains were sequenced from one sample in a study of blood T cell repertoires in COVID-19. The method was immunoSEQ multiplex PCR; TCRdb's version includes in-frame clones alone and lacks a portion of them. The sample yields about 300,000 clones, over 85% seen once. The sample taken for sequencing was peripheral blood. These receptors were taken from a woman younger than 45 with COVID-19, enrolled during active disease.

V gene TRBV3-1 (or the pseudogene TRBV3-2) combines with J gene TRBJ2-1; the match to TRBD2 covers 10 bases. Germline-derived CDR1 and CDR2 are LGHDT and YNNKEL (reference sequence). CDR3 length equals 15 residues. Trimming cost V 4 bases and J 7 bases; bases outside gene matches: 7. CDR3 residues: CASSPSGGARNEQFF. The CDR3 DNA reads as TGTGCCAGCAGCCCAAGCGGGGGGGCCCGAAATGAGCAGTTCTTC.

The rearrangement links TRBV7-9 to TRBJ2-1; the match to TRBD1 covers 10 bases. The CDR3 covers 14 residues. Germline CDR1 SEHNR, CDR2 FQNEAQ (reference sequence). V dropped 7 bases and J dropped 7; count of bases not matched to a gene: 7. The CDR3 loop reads CASNPGQGTNEQFF. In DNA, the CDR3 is TGTGCCAGCAACCCGGGACAGGGGACGAATGAGCAGTTCTTC.

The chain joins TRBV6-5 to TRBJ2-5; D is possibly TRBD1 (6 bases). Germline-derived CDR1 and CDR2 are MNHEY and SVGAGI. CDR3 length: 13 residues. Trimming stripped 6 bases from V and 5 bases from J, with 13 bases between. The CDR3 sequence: CASRPGQFETQYF. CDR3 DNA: TGTGCCAGCAGACCCGGACAGTTTGAGACCCAGTACTTC.

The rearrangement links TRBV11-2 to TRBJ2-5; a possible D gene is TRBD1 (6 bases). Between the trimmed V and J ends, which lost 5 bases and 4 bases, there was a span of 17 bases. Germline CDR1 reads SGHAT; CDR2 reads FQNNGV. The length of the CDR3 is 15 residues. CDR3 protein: CASSAGAGFLETQYF. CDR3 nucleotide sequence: TGTGCCAGCAGCGCAGGGGCAGGGTTTTTAGAGACCCAGTACTTC.

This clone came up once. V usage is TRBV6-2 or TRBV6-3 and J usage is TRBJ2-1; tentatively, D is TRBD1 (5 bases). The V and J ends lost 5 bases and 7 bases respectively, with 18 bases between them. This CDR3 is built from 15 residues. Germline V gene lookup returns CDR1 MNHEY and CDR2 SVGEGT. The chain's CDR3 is CASSAARGTKNEQFF. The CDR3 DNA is TGTGCCAGCAGTGCAGCTAGGGGCACTAAGAATGAGCAGTTCTTC.

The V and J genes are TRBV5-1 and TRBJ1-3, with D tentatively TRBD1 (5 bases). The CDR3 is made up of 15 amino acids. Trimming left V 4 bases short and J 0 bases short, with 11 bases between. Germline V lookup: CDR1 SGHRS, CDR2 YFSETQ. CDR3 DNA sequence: TGCGCCAGCAGCGTTGACAGTCGCTCTGGAAACACCATATATTTT. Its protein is CASSVDSRSGNTIYF.

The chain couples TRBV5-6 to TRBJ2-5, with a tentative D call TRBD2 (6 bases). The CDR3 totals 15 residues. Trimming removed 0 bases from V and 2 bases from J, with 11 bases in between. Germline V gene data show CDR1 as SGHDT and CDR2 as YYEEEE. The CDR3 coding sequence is TGTGCCAGCAGCTTGGAAGGTGGGACTCAAGAGACCCAGTACTTC. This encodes CASSLEGGTQETQYF.

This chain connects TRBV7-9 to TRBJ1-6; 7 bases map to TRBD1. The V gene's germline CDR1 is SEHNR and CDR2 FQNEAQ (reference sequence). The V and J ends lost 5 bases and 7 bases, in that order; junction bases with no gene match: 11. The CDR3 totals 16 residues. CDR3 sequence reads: CASSPPGQVTNSPLHF. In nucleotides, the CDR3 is TGTGCCAGCAGCCCACCCGGACAGGTTACAAATTCACCCCTCCACTTT.

CDR3 DNA sequence: TGTGCCAGCAGCTTAGCAAACAGGGGCAGGGGGTTTCAGCCCCAGCATTTT. Translating it yields CASSLANRGRGFQPQHF. V usage is TRBV7-8 and J usage is TRBJ1-5, with 7 positions matching TRBD1. Losses at the gene ends were 0 bases for V and 6 bases for J; bases not matched to a gene: 11. The germline CDR1 and CDR2 sequences are SGHVS and FQNEAQ. This CDR3 is 17 amino acids long.

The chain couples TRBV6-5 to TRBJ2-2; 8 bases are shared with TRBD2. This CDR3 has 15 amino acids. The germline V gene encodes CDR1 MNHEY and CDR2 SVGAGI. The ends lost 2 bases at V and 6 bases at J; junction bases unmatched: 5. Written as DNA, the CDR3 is TGTGCCAGCAGTTACCGGCTAGCGGGTTCCGGGGAGCTGTTTTTT. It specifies CASSYRLAGSGELFF.

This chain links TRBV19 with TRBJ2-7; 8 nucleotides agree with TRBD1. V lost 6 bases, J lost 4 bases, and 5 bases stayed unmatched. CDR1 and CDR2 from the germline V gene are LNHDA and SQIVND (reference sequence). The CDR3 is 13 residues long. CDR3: CASSKTGEYEQYF. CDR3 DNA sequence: TGTGCCAGTAGCAAGACAGGGGAATACGAGCAGTACTTC.

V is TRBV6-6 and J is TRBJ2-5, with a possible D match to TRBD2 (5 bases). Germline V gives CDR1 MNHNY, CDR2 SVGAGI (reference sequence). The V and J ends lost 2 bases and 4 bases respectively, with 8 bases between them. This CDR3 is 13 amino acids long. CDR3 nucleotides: TGTGCCAGCAGTTACGGAGGCCGAGAGACCCAGTACTTC. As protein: CASSYGGRETQYF.

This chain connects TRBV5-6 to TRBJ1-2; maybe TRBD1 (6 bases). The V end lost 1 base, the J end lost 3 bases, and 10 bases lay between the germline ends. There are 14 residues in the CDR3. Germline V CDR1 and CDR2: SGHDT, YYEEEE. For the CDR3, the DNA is TGTGCCAGCAGCTTGCCCCACAGGGACTATGGCTACACCTTC. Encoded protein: CASSLPHRDYGYTF.

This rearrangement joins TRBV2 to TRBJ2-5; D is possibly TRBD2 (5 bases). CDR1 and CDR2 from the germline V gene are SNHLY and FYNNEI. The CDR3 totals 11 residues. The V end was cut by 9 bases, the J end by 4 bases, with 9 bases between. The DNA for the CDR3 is TGTGCCAGGGGAGAAGGAGAGACCCAGTACTTC. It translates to CARGEGETQYF.

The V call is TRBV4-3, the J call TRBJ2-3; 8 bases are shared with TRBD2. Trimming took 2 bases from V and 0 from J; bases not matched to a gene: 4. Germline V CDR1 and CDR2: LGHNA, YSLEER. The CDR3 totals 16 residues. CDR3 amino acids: CASSQLAGPSTDTQYF. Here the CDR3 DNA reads TGCGCCAGCAGCCAACTAGCGGGCCCTAGCACAGATACGCAGTATTTT.

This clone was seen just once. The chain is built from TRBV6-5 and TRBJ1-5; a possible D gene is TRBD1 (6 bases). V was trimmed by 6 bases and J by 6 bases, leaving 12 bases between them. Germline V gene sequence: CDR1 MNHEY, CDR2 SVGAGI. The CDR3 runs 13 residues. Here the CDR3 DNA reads TGTGCCAGCAGCGGGACATGGACTCAGCCCCAGCATTTT. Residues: CASSGTWTQPQHF.

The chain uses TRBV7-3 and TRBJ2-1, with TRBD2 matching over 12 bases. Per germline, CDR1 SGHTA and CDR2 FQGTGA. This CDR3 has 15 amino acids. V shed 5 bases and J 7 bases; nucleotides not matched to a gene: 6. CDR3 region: CASSTLAGGTNEQFF. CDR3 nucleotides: TGTGCCAGCAGCACACTAGCGGGGGGAACTAATGAGCAGTTCTTC.

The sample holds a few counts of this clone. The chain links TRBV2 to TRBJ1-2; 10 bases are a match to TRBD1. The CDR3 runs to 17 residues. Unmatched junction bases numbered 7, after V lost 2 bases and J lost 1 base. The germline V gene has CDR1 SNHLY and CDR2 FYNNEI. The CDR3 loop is CASSENPRTGGNYGYTF. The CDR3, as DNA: TGTGCCAGCAGTGAAAACCCTCGGACAGGGGGTAACTATGGCTACACCTTC.

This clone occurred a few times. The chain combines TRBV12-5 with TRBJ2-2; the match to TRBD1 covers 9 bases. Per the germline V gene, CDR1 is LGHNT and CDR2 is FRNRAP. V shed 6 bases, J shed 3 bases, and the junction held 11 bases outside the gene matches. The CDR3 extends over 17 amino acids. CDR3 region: CASGRSRTGDHTGELFF. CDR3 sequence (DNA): TGTGCTAGTGGCCGCTCTAGGACAGGGGATCACACCGGGGAGCTGTTTTTT.

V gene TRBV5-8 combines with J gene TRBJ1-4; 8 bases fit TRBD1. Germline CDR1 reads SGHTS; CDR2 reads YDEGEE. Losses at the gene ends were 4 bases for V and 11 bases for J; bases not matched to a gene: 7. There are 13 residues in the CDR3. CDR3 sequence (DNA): TGTGCCAGCAGCCCCCTTACAGGGGGTAAACTGTTTTTT. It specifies CASSPLTGGKLFF.

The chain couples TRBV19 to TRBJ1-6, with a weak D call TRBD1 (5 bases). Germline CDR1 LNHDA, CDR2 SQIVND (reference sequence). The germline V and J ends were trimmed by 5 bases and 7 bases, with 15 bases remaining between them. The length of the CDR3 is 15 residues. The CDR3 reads CASSPQGGRNSPLHF. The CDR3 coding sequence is TGTGCCAGTAGTCCCCAGGGCGGAAGAAATTCACCCCTCCACTTT.

Here the CDR3 DNA reads TGTGCCAGCAGGCTACAGGGGGACTCTGAAGCTTTCTTT. As protein: CASRLQGDSEAFF. The V and J genes are TRBV28 and TRBJ1-1, with TRBD1 identical over 8 bases. Trimming cost V 6 bases and J 6 bases; bases outside gene matches: 6. The CDR3 runs to 13 residues. The germline CDR1 and CDR2 sequences are MDHEN and SYDVKM.

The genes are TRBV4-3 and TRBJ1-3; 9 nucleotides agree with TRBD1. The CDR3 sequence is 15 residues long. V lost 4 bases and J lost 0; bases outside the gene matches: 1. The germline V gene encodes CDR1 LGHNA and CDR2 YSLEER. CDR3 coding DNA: TGCGCCAGCAGCCGGGACAGGGCCTCTGGAAACACCATATATTTT. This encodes CASSRDRASGNTIYF.

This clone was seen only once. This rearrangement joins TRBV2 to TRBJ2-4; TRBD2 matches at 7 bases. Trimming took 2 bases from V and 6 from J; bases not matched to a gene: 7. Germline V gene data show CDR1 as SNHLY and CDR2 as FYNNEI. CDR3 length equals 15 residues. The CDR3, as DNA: TGTGCCAGCAGTGAATGGGGCGGGGGAGCAAACATTCAGTACTTC. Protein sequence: CASSEWGGGANIQYF.

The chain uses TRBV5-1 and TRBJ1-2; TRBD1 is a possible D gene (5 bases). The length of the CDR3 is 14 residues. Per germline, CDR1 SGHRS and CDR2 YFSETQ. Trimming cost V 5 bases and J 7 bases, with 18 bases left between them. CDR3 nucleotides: TGCGCCAGCAGACAAACCCAGGGAACGCCTGGCTACACCTTC. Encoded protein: CASRQTQGTPGYTF.

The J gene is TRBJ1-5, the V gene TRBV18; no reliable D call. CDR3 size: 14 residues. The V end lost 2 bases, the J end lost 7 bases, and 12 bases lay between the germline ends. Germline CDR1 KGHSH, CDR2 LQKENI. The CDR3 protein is CASSPELGKQPQHF. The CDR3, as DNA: TGTGCCAGCTCACCAGAACTCGGGAAACAGCCCCAGCATTTT.

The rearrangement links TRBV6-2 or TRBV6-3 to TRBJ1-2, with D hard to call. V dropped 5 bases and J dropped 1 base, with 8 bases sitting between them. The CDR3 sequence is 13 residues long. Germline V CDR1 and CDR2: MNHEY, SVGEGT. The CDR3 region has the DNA TGTGCCAGCAGTATTACAGTTAACTATGGCTACACCTTC. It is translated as CASSITVNYGYTF.

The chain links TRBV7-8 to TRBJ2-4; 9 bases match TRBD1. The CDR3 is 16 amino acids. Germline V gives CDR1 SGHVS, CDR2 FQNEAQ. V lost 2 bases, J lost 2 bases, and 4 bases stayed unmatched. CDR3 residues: CASSLLTGGTKNIQYF. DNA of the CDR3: TGTGCCAGCAGCTTACTGACAGGGGGAACCAAAAACATTCAGTACTTC.

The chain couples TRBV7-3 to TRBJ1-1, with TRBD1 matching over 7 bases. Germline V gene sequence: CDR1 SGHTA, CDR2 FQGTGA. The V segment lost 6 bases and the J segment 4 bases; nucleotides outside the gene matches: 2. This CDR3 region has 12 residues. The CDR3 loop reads CASSPGGTEAFF. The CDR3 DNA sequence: TGTGCCAGCAGTCCAGGGGGCACTGAAGCTTTCTTT.

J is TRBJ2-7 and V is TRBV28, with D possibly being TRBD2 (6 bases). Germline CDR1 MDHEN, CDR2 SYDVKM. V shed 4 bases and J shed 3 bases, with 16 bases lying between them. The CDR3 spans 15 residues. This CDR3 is CASSSADRGYYEQYF. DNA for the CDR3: TGTGCCAGCAGTTCAGCGGACCGGGGGTACTACGAGCAGTACTTC.

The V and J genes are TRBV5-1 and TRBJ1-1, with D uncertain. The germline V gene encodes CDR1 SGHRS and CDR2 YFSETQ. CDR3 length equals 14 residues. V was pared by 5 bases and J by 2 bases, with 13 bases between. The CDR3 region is CASRPFPVNTEAFF. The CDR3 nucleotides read TGCGCCAGCAGGCCATTTCCAGTAAACACTGAAGCTTTCTTT. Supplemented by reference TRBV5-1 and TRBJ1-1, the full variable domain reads KAGVTQTPRYLIKTRGQQVTLSCSPISGHRSVSWYQQTPGQGLQFLFEYFSETQRNKGNFPGRFSGRQFSNSRSEMNVSTLELGDSALYLCASRPFPVNTEAFFGQGTRLTVV.

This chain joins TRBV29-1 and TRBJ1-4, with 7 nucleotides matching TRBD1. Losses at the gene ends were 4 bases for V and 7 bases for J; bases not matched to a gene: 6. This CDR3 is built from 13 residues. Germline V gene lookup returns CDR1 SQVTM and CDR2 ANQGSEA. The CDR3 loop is CSVVDRAGEKLFF. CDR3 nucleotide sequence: TGCAGCGTTGTAGACAGGGCTGGTGAAAAACTGTTTTTT.